One and the same sample provided the 4 T cell receptor beta chains below, sequenced in a study of CD8 T cells in Susac syndrome. RNA was extracted with the RNeasy kit, and a quantity of roughly 0.5 to 1 ug was reverse transcribed using random hexamers. TCRdb reprocessed the immunoSEQ multiplex PCR reads via MiXCR and lists one record per CDR3 protein. This sample has around 180,000 distinct CDR3 sequences, with approximately 94% found just once. The sequencing sample was made of CD4+ T cells from PBMCs. These receptors came from a human donor with Susac syndrome.

The chain has TRBV6-4 and TRBJ2-5, with 9 bases aligning to TRBD2. CDR1 is MRHNA, CDR2 SNTAGT, per germline. J was trimmed by 6 bases and V by 6 bases; bases with no gene match: 11. The CDR3 has 15 amino acids. CDR3 in DNA: TGTGCCAGCAGGGGCTTAAGCGGGGGGCGCAAGACCCAGTACTTC. Its translation is CASRGLSGGRKTQYF.

This chain joins TRBV6-2 or TRBV6-3 and TRBJ2-2; perhaps TRBD1 as D (6 bases). V dropped 5 bases and J dropped 6 bases, with 13 bases sitting between them. The CDR3 is 14 residues long. Germline V gene data show CDR1 as MNHEY and CDR2 as SVGEGT. CDR3 region: CASSRLQGAGELFF. As DNA, the CDR3 is TGTGCCAGCAGTCGACTACAGGGAGCCGGGGAGCTGTTTTTT.

J is TRBJ1-2 and V is TRBV9, with 11 nucleotides matching TRBD1. V gave up 4 bases and J gave up 4 bases; unmatched junction bases: 6. CDR3 length: 15 residues. Germline V gene lookup returns CDR1 SGDLS and CDR2 YYNGEE. The CDR3 region has the DNA TGTGCCAGCAGCACCCGGACAGGGGGCGGCTATGGCTACACCTTC. This gives the protein CASSTRTGGGYGYTF.

The J gene is TRBJ1-2, the V gene TRBV24-1; perhaps TRBD1 as D (5 bases). CDR3 length: 13 amino acids. Germline CDR1 KGHDR, CDR2 SFDVKD. Trimming shortened V by 3 bases and J by 5 bases, and 9 bases separated the two germline ends. In DNA form, the CDR3 reads TGTGCCACCAGTGATGGGGCGGAATATGGCTACACCTTC. This gives the protein CATSDGAEYGYTF.